This TCR beta chain derives from a study of T-cell memory formation after mild COVID-19. A single record per CDR3 protein comes from TCRdb applying MiXCR to the 5' RACE reads. This sample has about 130,000 distinct CDR3 sequences, with approximately 6.2% found just once. There are many counts of this clonotype. The ends were cut back, 1 base at V and 6 bases at J, with 16 bases in the middle. The CDR3 extends over 16 amino acids. From germline, CDR1 is LGHDT and CDR2 YNNKEL (reference sequence). Sequences were obtained from PBMCs or a T cell subset sorted from them (not recorded which). The chain joins TRBV3-1 to TRBJ2-1; the D gene is possibly TRBD2 (5 bases). This TCR was recovered from an adult woman who had mild COVID-19 (a few samples of this study predate the infection). Cell type and time point are not known. CDR3 region: CASSQVQVERGNEQFF. CDR3 bases: TGTGCCAGCAGCCAAGTCCAGGTAGAACGGGGCAATGAGCAGTTCTTC.